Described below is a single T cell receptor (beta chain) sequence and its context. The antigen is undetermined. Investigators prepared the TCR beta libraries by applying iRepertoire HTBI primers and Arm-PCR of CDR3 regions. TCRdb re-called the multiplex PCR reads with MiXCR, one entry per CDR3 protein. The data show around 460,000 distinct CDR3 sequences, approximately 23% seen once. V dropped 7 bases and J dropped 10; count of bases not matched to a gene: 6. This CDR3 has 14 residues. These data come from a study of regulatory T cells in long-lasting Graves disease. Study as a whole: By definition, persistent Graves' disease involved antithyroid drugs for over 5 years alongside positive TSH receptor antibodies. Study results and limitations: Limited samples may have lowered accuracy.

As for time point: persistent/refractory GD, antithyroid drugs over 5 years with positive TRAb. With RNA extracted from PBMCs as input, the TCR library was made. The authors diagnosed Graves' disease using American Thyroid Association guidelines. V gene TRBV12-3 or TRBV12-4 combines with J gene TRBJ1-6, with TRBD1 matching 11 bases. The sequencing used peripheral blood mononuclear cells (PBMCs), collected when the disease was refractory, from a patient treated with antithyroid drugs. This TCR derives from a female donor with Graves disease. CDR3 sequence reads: CASTWDRGYSPLHF. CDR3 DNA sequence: TGTGCCAGCACCTGGGACAGGGGGTACTCACCCCTCCACTTT.